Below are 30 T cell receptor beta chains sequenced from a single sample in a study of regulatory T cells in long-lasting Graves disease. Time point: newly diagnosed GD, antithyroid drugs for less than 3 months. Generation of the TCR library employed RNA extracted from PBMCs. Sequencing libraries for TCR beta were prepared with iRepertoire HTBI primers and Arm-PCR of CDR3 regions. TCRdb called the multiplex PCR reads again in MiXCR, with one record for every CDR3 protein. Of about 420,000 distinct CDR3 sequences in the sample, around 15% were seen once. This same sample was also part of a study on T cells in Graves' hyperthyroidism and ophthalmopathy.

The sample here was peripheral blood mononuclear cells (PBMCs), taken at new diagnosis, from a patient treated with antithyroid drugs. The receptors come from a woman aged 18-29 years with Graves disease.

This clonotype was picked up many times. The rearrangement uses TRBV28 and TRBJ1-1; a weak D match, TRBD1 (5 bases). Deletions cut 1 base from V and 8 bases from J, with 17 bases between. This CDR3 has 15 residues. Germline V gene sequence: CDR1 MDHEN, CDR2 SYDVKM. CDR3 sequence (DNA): TGTGCCAGCAGTTTATTTGGACAAGGTGAAGGCGAAGCTTTCTTT. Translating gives CASSLFGQGEGEAFF.

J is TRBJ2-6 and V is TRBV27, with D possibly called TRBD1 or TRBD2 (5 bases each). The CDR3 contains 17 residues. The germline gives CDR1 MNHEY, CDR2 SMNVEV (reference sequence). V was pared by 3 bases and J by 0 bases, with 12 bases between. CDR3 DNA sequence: TGTGCCAGCAGTTTCCAGGGTGGGGGCTCTGGGGCCAACGTCCTGACTTTC. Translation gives CASSFQGGGSGANVLTF.

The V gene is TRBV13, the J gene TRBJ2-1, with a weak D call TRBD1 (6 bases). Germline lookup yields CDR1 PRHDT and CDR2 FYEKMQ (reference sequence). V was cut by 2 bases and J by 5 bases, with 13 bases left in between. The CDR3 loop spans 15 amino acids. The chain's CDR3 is CASSLLGRDNNEQFF. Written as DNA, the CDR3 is TGTGCCAGCAGCTTACTGGGACGGGACAACAATGAGCAGTTCTTC.

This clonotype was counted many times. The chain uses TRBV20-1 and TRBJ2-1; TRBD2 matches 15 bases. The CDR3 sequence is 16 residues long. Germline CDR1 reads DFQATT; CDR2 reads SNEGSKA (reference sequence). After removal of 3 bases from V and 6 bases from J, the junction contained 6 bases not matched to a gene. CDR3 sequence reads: CSASPGLAGGGNEQFF. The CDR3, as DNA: TGCAGTGCTAGCCCGGGACTAGCGGGAGGAGGCAATGAGCAGTTCTTC.

The CDR3 loop is CASRHTSGRSYNEQFF. DNA for the CDR3: TGTGCCAGCAGACACACTAGCGGGCGCTCCTACAATGAGCAGTTCTTC. The chain carries TRBV3-1 and TRBJ2-1; TRBD2 matches 9 bases. Per germline, CDR1 LGHDT and CDR2 YNNKEL (reference sequence). The CDR3 runs 16 residues. The V and J ends lost 6 bases and 0 bases, in that order; junction bases with no gene match: 6.

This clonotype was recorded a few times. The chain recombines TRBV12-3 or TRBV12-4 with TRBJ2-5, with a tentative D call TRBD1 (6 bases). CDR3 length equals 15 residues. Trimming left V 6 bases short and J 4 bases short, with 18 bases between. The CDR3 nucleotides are TGTGCCAGCAGCTGGGTACAGGGAGCCGGAGAGACCCAGTACTTC. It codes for CASSWVQGAGETQYF.

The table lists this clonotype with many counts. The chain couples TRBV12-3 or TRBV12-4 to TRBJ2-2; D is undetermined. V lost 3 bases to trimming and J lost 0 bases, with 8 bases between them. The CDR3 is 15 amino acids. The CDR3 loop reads CASSFQASNTGELFF. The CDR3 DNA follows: TGTGCCAGCAGTTTTCAAGCTTCGAACACCGGGGAGCTGTTTTTT.

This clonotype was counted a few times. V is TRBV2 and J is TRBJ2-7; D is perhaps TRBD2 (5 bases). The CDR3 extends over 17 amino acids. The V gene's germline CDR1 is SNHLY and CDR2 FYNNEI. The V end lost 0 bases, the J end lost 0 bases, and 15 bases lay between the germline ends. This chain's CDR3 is CASSEAQLGGSSYEQYF. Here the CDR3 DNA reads TGTGCCAGCAGTGAAGCCCAGCTAGGTGGGAGCTCCTACGAGCAGTACTTC.

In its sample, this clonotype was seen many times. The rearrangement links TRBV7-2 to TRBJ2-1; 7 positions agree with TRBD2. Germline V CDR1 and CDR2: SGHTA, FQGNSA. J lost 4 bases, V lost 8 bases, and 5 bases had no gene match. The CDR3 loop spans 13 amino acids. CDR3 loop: CASAGVGYNEQFF. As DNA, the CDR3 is TGTGCCAGCGCGGGAGTAGGGTACAATGAGCAGTTCTTC. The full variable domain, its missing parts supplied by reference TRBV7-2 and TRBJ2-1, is GAGVSQSPSNKVTEKGKDVELRCDPISGHTALYWYRQSLGQGLEFLIYFQGNSAPDKSGLPSDRFSAERTGGSVSTLTIQRTQQEDSAVYLCASAGVGYNEQFFGPGTRLTVL.

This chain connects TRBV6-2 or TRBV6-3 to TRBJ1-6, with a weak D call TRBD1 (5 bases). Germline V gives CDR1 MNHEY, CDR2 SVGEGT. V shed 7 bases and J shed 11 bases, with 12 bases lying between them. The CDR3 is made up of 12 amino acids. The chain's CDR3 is CASTPGGAPLHF. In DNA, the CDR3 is TGTGCCAGCACCCCGGGGGGGGCACCCCTCCACTTT.

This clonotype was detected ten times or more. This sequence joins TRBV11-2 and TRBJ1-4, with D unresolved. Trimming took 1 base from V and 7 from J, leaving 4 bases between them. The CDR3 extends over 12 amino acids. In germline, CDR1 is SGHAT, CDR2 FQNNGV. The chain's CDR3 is CASSLVREKLFF. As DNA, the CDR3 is TGTGCCAGCAGCTTAGTTCGTGAAAAACTGTTTTTT.

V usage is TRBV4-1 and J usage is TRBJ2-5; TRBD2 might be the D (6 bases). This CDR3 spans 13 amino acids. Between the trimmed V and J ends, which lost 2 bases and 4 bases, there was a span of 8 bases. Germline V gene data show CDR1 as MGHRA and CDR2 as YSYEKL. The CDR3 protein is CASSQWRGETQYF. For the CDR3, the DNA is TGCGCCAGCAGCCAATGGAGGGGAGAGACCCAGTACTTC.

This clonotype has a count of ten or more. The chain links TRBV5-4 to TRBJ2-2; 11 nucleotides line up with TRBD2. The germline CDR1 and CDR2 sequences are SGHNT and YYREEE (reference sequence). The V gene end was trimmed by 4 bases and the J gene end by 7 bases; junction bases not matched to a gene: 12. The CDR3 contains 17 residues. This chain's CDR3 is CASSPTDLAGGNGELFF. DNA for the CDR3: TGTGCCAGCAGCCCAACGGACCTAGCGGGAGGTAACGGGGAGCTGTTTTTT. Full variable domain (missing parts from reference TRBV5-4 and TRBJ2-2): ETGVTQSPTHLIKTRGQQVTLRCSSQSGHNTVSWYQQALGQGPQFIFQYYREEENGRGNFPPRFSGLQFPNYSSELNVNALELDDSALYLCASSPTDLAGGNGELFFGEGSRLTVL.

The CDR3 nucleotides read TGCGCCAGCAGCTTGGAGGAGGGAGGCTACGAGCAGTACTTC. This sequence encodes CASSLEEGGYEQYF. The chain carries TRBV5-1 and TRBJ2-7; D is perhaps TRBD2 (6 bases). The germline V gene encodes CDR1 SGHRS and CDR2 YFSETQ. The CDR3 is 14 amino acids. Between the trimmed V and J ends, which lost 0 bases and 3 bases, there was a span of 10 bases.

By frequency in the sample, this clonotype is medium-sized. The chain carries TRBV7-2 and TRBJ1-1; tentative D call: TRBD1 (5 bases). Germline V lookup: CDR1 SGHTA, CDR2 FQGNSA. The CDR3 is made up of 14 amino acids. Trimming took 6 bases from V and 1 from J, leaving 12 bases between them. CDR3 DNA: TGTGCCAGCAGTTTACGGACACAGAACACTGAAGCTTTCTTT. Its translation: CASSLRTQNTEAFF.

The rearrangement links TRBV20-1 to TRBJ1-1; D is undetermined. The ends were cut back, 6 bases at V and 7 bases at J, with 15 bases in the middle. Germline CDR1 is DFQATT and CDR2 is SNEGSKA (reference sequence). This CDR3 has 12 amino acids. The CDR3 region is CSAPSGWVEAFF. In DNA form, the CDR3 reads TGCAGTGCCCCGTCTGGTTGGGTTGAAGCTTTCTTT.

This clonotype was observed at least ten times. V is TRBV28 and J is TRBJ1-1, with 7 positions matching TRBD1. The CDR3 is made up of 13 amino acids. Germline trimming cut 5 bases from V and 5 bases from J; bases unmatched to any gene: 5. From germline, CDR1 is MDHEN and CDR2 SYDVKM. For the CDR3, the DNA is TGTGCCAGCAGTCCAGGGGGGGGTACTGAAGCTTTCTTT. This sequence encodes CASSPGGGTEAFF.

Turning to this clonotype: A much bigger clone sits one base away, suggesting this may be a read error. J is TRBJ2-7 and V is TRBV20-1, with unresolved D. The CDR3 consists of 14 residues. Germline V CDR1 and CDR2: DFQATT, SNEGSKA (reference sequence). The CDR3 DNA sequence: TGCAGTGCTGAGGCGGCAGGTAGCTCCTACGGGCAGTACTTC. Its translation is CSAEAAGSSYGQYF.

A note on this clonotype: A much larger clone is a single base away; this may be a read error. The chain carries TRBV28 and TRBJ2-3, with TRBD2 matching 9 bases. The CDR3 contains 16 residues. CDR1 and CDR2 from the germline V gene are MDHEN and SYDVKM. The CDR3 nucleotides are TGTGCCAGCAGTTTGGCGGGAGGGCCTGGGGTAGATGCGCAGTATTTT. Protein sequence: CASSLAGGPGVDAQYF.

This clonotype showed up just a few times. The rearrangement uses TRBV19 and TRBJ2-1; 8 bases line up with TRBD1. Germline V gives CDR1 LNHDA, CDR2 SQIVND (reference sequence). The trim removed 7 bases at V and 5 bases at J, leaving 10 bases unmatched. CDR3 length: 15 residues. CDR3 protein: CASKKRTGKHNEQFF. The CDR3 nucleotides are TGTGCCAGTAAAAAAAGGACAGGGAAGCACAATGAGCAGTTCTTC.

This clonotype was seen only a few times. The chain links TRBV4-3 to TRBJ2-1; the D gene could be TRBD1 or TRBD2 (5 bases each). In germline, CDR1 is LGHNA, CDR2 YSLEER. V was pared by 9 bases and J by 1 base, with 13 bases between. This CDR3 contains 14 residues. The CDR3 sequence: CASAGTLSYNEQFF. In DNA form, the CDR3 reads TGCGCCAGTGCAGGGACCCTATCCTACAATGAGCAGTTCTTC.

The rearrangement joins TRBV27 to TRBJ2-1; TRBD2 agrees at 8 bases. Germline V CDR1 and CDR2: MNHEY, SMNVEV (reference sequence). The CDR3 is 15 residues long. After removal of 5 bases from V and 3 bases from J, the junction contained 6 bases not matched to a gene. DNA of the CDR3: TGTGCCAGCAGTCTAACGGGACTAGGCTACAATGAGCAGTTCTTC. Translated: CASSLTGLGYNEQFF.

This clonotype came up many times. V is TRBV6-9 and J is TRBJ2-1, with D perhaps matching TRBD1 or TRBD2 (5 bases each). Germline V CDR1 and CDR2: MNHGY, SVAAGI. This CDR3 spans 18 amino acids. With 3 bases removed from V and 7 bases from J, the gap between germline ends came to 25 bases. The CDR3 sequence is CASSYRGFAGSFGNEQFF. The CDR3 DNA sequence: TGTGCCAGCAGTTACAGAGGGTTTGCAGGGAGCTTTGGGAATGAGCAGTTCTTC.

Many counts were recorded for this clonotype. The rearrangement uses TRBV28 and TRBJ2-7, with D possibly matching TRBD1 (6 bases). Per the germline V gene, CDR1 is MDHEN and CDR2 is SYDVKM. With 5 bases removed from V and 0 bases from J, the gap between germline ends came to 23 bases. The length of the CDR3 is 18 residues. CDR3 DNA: TGTGCCAGCAGTCTCGGGACACCCCGAGGGCTCCGCTCCTACGAGCAGTACTTC. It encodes CASSLGTPRGLRSYEQYF.

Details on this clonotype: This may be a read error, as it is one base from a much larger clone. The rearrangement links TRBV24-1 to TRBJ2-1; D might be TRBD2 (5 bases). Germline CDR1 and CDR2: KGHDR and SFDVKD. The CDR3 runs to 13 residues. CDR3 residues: CVTAGRRNNEQFF. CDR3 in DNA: TGTGTCACTGCGGGCCGAAGGAACAATGAGCAGTTCTTC.

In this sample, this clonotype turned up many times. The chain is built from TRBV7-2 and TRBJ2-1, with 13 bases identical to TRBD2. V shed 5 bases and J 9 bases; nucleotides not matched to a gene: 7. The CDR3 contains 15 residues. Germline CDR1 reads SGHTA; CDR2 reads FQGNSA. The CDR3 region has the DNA TGTGCCAGCAGCACTAGCGGGAGGGCCGATATTGAGCAGTTCTTC. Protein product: CASSTSGRADIEQFF.

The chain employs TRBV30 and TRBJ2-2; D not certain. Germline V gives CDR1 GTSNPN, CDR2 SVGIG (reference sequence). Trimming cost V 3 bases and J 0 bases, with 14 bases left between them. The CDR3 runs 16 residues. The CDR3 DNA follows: TGTGCCTGGAGCCTGGTGGAGACCTCGAACACCGGGGAGCTGTTTTTT. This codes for CAWSLVETSNTGELFF.

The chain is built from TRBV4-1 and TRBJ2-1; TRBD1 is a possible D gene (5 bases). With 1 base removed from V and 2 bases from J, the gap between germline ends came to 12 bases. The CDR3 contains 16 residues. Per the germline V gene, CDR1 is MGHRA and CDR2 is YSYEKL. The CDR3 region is CASSQVGRETYNEQFF. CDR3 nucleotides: TGCGCCAGCAGCCAAGTGGGCAGGGAAACCTACAATGAGCAGTTCTTC.

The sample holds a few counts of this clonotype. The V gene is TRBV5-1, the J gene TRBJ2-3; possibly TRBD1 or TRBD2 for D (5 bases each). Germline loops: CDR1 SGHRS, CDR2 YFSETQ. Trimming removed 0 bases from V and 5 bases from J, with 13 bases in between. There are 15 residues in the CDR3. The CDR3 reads CASSLGGTGKDTQYF. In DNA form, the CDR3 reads TGCGCCAGCAGCTTGGGGGGGACGGGGAAAGATACGCAGTATTTT. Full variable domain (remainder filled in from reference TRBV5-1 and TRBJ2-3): KAGVTQTPRYLIKTRGQQVTLSCSPISGHRSVSWYQQTPGQGLQFLFEYFSETQRNKGNFPGRFSGRQFSNSRSEMNVSTLELGDSALYLCASSLGGTGKDTQYFGPGTRLTVL.

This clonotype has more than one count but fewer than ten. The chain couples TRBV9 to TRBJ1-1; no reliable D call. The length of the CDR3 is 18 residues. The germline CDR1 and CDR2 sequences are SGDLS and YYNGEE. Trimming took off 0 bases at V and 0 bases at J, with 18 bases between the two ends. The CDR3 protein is CASSVGSDPTNLNTEAFF. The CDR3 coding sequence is TGTGCCAGCAGCGTAGGGTCGGATCCAACAAATTTGAACACTGAAGCTTTCTTT. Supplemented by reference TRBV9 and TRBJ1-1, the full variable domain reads DSGVTQTPKHLITATGQRVTLRCSPRSGDLSVYWYQQSLDQGLQFLIQYYNGEERAKGNILERFSAQQFPDLHSELNLSSLELGDSALYFCASSVGSDPTNLNTEAFFGQGTRLTVV.